One TCR beta chain is described in this entry. The data were obtained in a study of CD8 T cells in Susac syndrome. Across the study: The sequenced Susac syndrome patients included more than five who had clinically active disease and eight or nine who were in remission.

The RNA, roughly 0.45 to 1 ug, was put through reverse transcription using random hexamers. TCRdb re-analysed the immunoSEQ multiplex PCR reads in MiXCR, keeping a single row per CDR3 protein. The sample has some 240,000 distinct CDR3 sequences; 90% to 97% are singletons. The authors sequenced TCR beta from blood CD8+ and CD4+ T cells. The receptor was isolated from a human donor with Susac syndrome. Sequenced input: CD4+ T cells from PBMCs.

The CDR3 is CASSQPGLRQFF. CDR3 nucleotide sequence: TGCGCCAGCAGCCAACCGGGACTTAGGCAGTTCTTC. The V call is TRBV4-1, the J call TRBJ2-1, with D perhaps TRBD2 (6 bases). Trimming stripped 2 bases from V and 12 bases from J, with 11 bases between. The CDR3 spans 12 residues. The germline V gene encodes CDR1 MGHRA and CDR2 YSYEKL.